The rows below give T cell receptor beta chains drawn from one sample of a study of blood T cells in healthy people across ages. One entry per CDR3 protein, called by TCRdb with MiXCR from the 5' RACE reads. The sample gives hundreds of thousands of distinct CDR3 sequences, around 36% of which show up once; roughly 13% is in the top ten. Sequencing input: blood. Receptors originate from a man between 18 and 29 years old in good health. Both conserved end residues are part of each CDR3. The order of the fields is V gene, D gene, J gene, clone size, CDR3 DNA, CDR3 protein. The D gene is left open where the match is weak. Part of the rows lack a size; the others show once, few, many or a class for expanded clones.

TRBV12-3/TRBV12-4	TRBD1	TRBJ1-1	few	TGTGCCAGCATCGGCAGGGGGCTTGGCACTGAAGCTTTCTTT	CASIGRGLGTEAFF
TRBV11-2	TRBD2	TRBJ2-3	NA	TGTGCCAGCAGGGTACTAGCGGGGGCGCGCACAGATACGCAGTATTTT	CASRVLAGARTDTQYF
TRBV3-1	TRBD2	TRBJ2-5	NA	TGTGCCAGCAGCCAAGATCTTAGGCTAGCGGGACAAGAGACCCAGTACTTC	CASSQDLRLAGQETQYF
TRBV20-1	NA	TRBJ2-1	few	TGCAGTGCTAGGGGTCGGGGGACCACCTACAATGAGCAGTTCTTC	CSARGRGTTYNEQFF
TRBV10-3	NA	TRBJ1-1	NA	TGTGCCACCACGGGGGGTTATGAAGCTTTCTTT	CATTGGYEAFF
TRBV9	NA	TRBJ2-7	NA	TGTGCCAGCAGCCCTCAGGGTTTTCTGGGCTACGAGCAGTACTTC	CASSPQGFLGYEQYF
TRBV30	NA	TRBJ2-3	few	TGTGCCTGGAGATGGCCCGGGGCAGATACGCAGTATTTT	CAWRWPGADTQYF
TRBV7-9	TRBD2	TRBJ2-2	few	TGTGCCAGCAGCCCCCTAGCGGGGGGACCGAACACCGGGGAGCTGTTTTTT	CASSPLAGGPNTGELFF
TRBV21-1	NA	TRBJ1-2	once	TGTGCCAGCAGCCTTTCAAAAGGGGAGGAGGGCTACACCTTC	CASSLSKGEEGYTF
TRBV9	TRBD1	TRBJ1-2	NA	TGTGCCAGCAGCGTAGATGGTCCAGGGGGCGGCTATGGCTACACCTTC	CASSVDGPGGGYGYTF
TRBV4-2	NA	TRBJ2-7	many	TGTGCCAGCAGCCAAGATCTCCAGGGATACGAGCAGTACTTC	CASSQDLQGYEQYF
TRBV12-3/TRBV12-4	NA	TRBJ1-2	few	TGTGCCAGCAGTTTCCGTCCTGAGATCTATGGCTACACCTTC	CASSFRPEIYGYTF
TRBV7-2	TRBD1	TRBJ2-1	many	TGTGCCAGCAGCCGACAGGGGTACAATGAGCAGTTCTTC	CASSRQGYNEQFF
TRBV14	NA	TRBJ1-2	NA	TGTGCCAGCAGCCAAAACGCGGTTCTCTATGGCTACACCTTC	CASSQNAVLYGYTF
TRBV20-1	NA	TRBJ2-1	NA	TGCAGTGCTAGAGAACAGGGAAGAGAGACCCAGTTCTTC	CSAREQGRETQFF
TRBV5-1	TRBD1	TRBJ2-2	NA	TGCGCCAGCAGCTGGGACAGGGCCGGGGAGCTGTTTTTT	CASSWDRAGELFF